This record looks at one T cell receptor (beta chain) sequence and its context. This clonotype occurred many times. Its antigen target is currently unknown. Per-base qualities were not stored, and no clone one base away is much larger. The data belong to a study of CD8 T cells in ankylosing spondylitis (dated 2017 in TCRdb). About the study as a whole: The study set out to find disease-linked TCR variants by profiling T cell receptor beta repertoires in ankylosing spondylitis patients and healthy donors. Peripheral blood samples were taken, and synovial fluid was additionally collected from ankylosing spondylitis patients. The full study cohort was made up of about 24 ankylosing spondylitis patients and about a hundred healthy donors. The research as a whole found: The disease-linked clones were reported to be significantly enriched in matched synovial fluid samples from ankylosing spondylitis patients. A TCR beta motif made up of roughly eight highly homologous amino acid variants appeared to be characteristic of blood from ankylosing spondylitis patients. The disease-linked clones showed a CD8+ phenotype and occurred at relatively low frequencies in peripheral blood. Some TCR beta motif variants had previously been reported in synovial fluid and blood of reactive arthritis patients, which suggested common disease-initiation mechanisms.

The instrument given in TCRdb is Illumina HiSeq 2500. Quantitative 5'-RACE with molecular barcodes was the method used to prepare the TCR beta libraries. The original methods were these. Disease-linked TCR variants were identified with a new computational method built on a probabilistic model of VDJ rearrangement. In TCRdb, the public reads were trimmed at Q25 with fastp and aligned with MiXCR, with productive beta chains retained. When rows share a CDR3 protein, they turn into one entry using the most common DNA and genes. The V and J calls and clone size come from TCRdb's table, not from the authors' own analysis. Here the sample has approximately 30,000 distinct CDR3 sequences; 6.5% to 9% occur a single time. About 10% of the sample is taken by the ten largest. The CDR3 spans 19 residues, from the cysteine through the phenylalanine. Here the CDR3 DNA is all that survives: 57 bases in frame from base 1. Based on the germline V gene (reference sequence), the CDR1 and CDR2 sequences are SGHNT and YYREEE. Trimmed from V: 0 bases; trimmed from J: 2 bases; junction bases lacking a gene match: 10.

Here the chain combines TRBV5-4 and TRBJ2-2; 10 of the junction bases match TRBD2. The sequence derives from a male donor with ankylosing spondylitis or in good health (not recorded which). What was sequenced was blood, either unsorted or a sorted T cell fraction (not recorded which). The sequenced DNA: TGTGCCAGCAGCTTGGGGCCGGCCGGGACTAGCGTTAACACCGGGGAGCTGTTTTTT. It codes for CASSLGPAGTSVNTGELFF.